Sequencing of this TCR beta chain was carried out in a study of blood T cell repertoires in COVID-19. This CDR3 is built from 17 residues. The germline V gene encodes CDR1 SGHRS and CDR2 YFSETQ. Unmatched junction bases numbered 7, after V lost 0 bases and J lost 0 bases. Per the original methods: The authors estimated nucleated cell counts from reference gene primer amplification. Clones were sequenced by immunoSEQ multiplex PCR, and TCRdb holds only the in-frame ones, with some missing. The V and J calls and clone size come from that table; D and trimming were worked out from the DNA. The sample records about 34,000 clones, approximately 80% being singletons.

The sequencing sample was made of peripheral blood. The rearrangement links TRBV5-1 to TRBJ1-1, with TRBD1 identical over 8 bases. The clonotype originates from a man older than 75 with acute or convalescent COVID-19. The CDR3 nucleotides read TGCGCCAGCAGCTTGGGAGGGACAGGAGGGATGAACACTGAAGCTTTCTTT. The encoded protein is CASSLGGTGGMNTEAFF.